One and the same sample provided the 22 T cell receptor beta chains below, sequenced in a study of T cell responses to AZD1222 COVID-19 vaccine. Some clones are missing from TCRdb's copy, which holds only in-frame ones; the method was immunoSEQ multiplex PCR. The sample holds some 150,000 clones, more than 75% seen once. The specimen comprised peripheral blood, sampled on day 0 of AZD1222 vaccination. These receptors were obtained from an adult in good health.

The chain is built from TRBV5-6 and TRBJ2-2, with a tentative D call TRBD2 (6 bases). The germline gives CDR1 SGHDT, CDR2 YYEEEE. There are 18 residues in the CDR3. V lost 4 bases, J lost 0 bases, and 19 bases lay in between. The chain's CDR3 is CASSTIGGTRANTGELFF. CDR3 in DNA: TGTGCCAGCAGCACAATCGGGGGTACGCGTGCGAACACCGGGGAGCTGTTTTTT.

This clone was detected only once. V is TRBV9 and J is TRBJ1-1, with D tentatively TRBD1 (5 bases). CDR1 and CDR2 from the germline V gene are SGDLS and YYNGEE. The ends were cut back, 0 bases at V and 5 bases at J, with 14 bases in the middle. The CDR3 is 15 amino acids. The CDR3 DNA reads TGTGCCAGCAGCGTAGGGGGGTCCGTGGGAACTGAAGCTTTCTTT. As protein: CASSVGGSVGTEAFF.

The genes are TRBV5-1 and TRBJ2-7, with 7 bases identical to TRBD2. CDR1 SGHRS and CDR2 YFSETQ come from the germline V gene. CDR3 size: 15 residues. V was clipped by 3 bases and J by 4 bases; unmatched bases: 10. Here the CDR3 reads CASSSGLVGSYEQYF. Written as DNA, the CDR3 is TGCGCCAGCAGCTCCGGACTAGTGGGATCATACGAGCAGTACTTC.

The V gene is TRBV7-9, the J gene TRBJ2-5, with unresolved D. V lost 4 bases and J lost 5, with 11 bases in between. Per germline, CDR1 SEHNR and CDR2 FQNEAQ (reference sequence). The CDR3 is 13 residues long. The CDR3 here is CASSSFFGETQYF. The CDR3 DNA is TGTGCCAGCAGCTCATTTTTTGGGGAGACCCAGTACTTC.

The chain has TRBV28 and TRBJ1-5; 11 nucleotides line up with TRBD1. The CDR3 contains 14 residues. After removal of 5 bases from V and 16 bases from J, the junction contained 13 bases not matched to a gene. CDR1 and CDR2 (germline): MDHEN, SYDVKM. Here the CDR3 DNA reads TGTGCCAGCAGTAAAGGACAGGGGGCGACAACGGATCATTTT. It is translated as CASSKGQGATTDHF.

The chain has TRBV15 and TRBJ1-5; D unclear. CDR1 LNHNV and CDR2 YYDKDF come from the germline V gene (reference sequence). This CDR3 region has 12 residues. Between the trimmed V and J ends, which lost 0 bases and 7 bases, there was a span of 4 bases. CDR3 sequence reads: CATSRDDQPQHF. The DNA of the CDR3 is TGTGCCACCAGCAGAGATGACCAGCCCCAGCATTTT.

The chain employs TRBV10-1 and TRBJ2-7; perhaps D is TRBD1 or TRBD2 (5 bases each). Germline CDR1 reads WNHNN; CDR2 reads SYGVQD (reference sequence). This CDR3 comprises 15 residues. The V end lost 2 bases, the J end lost 6 bases, and 17 bases lay between the germline ends. In DNA, the CDR3 is TGCGCCAGCAGTGAGACCCCGCAGGGTGGGGGCGAGCAGTACTTC. As protein: CASSETPQGGGEQYF.

DNA for the CDR3: TGCGCCAGCAGAGATCTAGGGTTCAATGAGCAGTTCTTC. It translates to CASRDLGFNEQFF. V gene TRBV10-2 combines with J gene TRBJ2-1; D is unclear. V dropped 6 bases and J dropped 6 bases, with 12 bases sitting between them. Looked up from germline, CDR1 is WSHSY and CDR2 is SAAADI. CDR3 length: 13 residues.

The V call is TRBV7-2, the J call TRBJ2-2; D call uncertain. This CDR3 comprises 16 residues. Trimming removed 6 bases at V and 4 bases at J, with 18 bases between. Germline V lookup: CDR1 SGHTA, CDR2 FQGNSA. The CDR3 here is CASSSLSTYLTGELFF. CDR3 bases: TGTGCCAGCAGTTCATTGAGTACCTACCTCACCGGGGAGCTGTTTTTT.

V usage is TRBV7-3 and J usage is TRBJ2-1; D is perhaps TRBD2 (5 bases). Germline CDR1 reads SGHTA; CDR2 reads FQGTGA. V shed 5 bases and J shed 0 bases, with 11 bases lying between them. This CDR3 region has 15 residues. As DNA, the CDR3 is TGTGCCAGCAGCCCCGGACTTAGCTCCTACAATGAGCAGTTCTTC. As protein: CASSPGLSSYNEQFF.

The chain is built from TRBV19 and TRBJ2-1; a possible D gene is TRBD1 (5 bases). This CDR3 is 15 amino acids long. V shed 4 bases and J shed 7 bases, with 17 bases lying between them. Germline CDR1 reads LNHDA; CDR2 reads SQIVND (reference sequence). CDR3 coding DNA: TGTGCCAGTAGTAGGGTGACAGACCTGGGGAATGAGCAGTTCTTC. Translation gives CASSRVTDLGNEQFF.

The CDR3 protein is CASRTALGTVFDYGYTF. Here the CDR3 DNA reads TGTGCCAGCAGGACGGCCCTCGGGACAGTTTTTGACTATGGCTACACCTTC. The V gene is TRBV28, the J gene TRBJ1-2; TRBD1 matches 7 bases. With 6 bases clipped from V and 3 bases from J, the junction kept 16 bases outside the gene matches. CDR1 is MDHEN, CDR2 SYDVKM, per germline. The CDR3 runs 17 residues.

The genes are TRBV5-4 and TRBJ2-4; 10 bases map to TRBD2. J gave up 1 base and V 0 bases, and 7 bases lay outside the gene matches. The germline CDR1 and CDR2 sequences are SGHNT and YYREEE (reference sequence). CDR3 length: 18 amino acids. Here the CDR3 DNA reads TGTGCCAGCAGCTTGGGGCTAGCGGGAGTGAGGGCCAAAAACATTCAGTACTTC. Translating it yields CASSLGLAGVRAKNIQYF. Drawing the rest from reference TRBV5-4 and TRBJ2-4, the complete variable domain is ETGVTQSPTHLIKTRGQQVTLRCSSQSGHNTVSWYQQALGQGPQFIFQYYREEENGRGNFPPRFSGLQFPNYSSELNVNALELDDSALYLCASSLGLAGVRAKNIQYFGAGTRLSVL.

The chain uses TRBV30 and TRBJ1-2; possible D gene TRBD1, 5 bases. The V gene's germline CDR1 is GTSNPN and CDR2 SVGIG (reference sequence). The CDR3 totals 14 residues. V dropped 3 bases and J dropped 4 bases, with 15 bases sitting between them. CDR3 protein: CAWRVQGISYGYTF. The CDR3 region has the DNA TGTGCCTGGAGAGTGCAGGGAATCAGCTATGGCTACACCTTC.

In its sample, this clone was seen once. The chain combines TRBV12-3 or TRBV12-4 with TRBJ2-3; no firm D call. This CDR3 is built from 13 residues. The V end lost 2 bases, the J end lost 2 bases, and 5 bases lay between the germline ends. For the CDR3, the DNA is TGTGCCAGCAGTTTACCGGTCACAGATACGCAGTATTTT. Translating gives CASSLPVTDTQYF.

This chain joins TRBV4-2 and TRBJ2-5; 14 nucleotides align to TRBD2. Germline V CDR1 and CDR2: LGHNA, YNFKEQ. This CDR3 spans 17 amino acids. Trimming cost V 1 base and J 1 base; bases outside gene matches: 2. DNA of the CDR3: TGTGCCAGCAGCCAAGGACTAGCGGGAGGGCCCCAAGAGACCCAGTACTTC. It encodes CASSQGLAGGPQETQYF.

The rearrangement joins TRBV6-5 to TRBJ2-2; D is ambiguous. CDR3 length: 11 residues. Between the trimmed V and J ends, which lost 7 bases and 1 base, there was a span of 1 base. CDR1 and CDR2 from the germline V gene are MNHEY and SVGAGI. CDR3 amino acids: CASMNTGELFF. The CDR3 DNA reads TGTGCCAGCATGAACACCGGGGAGCTGTTTTTT.

This chain connects TRBV7-9 to TRBJ1-1, with D unresolved. Looked up from germline, CDR1 is SEHNR and CDR2 is FQNEAQ (reference sequence). CDR3 size: 15 residues. Trimming removed 5 bases at V and 0 bases at J, with 13 bases between. The CDR3 DNA sequence: TGTGCCAGCAGCGACATAGGAGCGCTGAACACTGAAGCTTTCTTT. Translating it yields CASSDIGALNTEAFF.

The V call is TRBV6-5, the J call TRBJ1-1; D gene uncertain. Trimming took 2 bases from V and 0 from J, leaving 13 bases between them. This CDR3 comprises 16 residues. Germline values: CDR1 MNHEY, CDR2 SVGAGI. The CDR3 DNA is TGTGCCAGCAGTTACGGTCCCCAGAGCCTGAACACTGAAGCTTTCTTT. It encodes CASSYGPQSLNTEAFF.

This clone was detected once. J is TRBJ2-1 and V is TRBV6-2 or TRBV6-3; 7 bases map to TRBD2. Germline trimming cut 0 bases from V and 2 bases from J; bases unmatched to any gene: 1. The CDR3 loop spans 15 amino acids. CDR1 is MNHEY, CDR2 SVGEGT, per germline. The CDR3 loop reads CASSYSGTTYNEQFF. The CDR3 bases are TGTGCCAGCAGTTACTCGGGGACTACCTACAATGAGCAGTTCTTC.

The chain combines TRBV24-1 with TRBJ2-7; 10 nucleotides match TRBD1. CDR1 is KGHDR, CDR2 SFDVKD, per germline. V trimming: 9 bases; J trimming: 2 bases; junction bases outside the gene matches: 9. The CDR3 covers 15 residues. The CDR3 region has the DNA TGTGCCACCGATACCGGGACAGGGGCAACCTACGAGCAGTACTTC. It specifies CATDTGTGATYEQYF.

This clone was found many times. The chain links TRBV12-3 or TRBV12-4 to TRBJ1-2, with D unresolved. The CDR3 runs to 12 residues. The V and J ends lost 8 bases and 8 bases respectively, with 15 bases between them. The CDR3 DNA reads TGTGCCAGCTCCGCCGATGCCCAGGGCTACACCTTC. Protein: CASSADAQGYTF.